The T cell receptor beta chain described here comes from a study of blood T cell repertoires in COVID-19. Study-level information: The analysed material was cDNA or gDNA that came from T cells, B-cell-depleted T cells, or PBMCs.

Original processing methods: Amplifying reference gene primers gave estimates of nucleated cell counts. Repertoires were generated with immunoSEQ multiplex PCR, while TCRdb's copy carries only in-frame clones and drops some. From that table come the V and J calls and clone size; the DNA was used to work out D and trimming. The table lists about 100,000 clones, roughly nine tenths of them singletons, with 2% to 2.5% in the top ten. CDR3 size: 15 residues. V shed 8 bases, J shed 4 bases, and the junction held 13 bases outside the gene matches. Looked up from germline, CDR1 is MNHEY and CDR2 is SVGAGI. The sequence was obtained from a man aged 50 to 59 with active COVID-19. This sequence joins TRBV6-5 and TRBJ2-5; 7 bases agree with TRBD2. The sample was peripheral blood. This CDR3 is CASVLTGGRVETQYF. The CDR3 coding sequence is TGTGCCAGCGTTTTAACGGGAGGACGGGTAGAGACCCAGTACTTC.